A selection of T cell receptor beta chains follows, all from one sample in a study of blood T cell repertoires in COVID-19. Clones were read by immunoSEQ multiplex PCR, and TCRdb kept only the in-frame ones, dropping some. The sample consists of roughly 280,000 clones, around 90% of them appearing once. Sequenced material: peripheral blood. Receptors originate from a woman in her forties or fifties who had recovered from COVID-19. CDR3s leave out the opening cysteine and the closing phenylalanine or tryptophan. Not every row has a clone size; where given, it reads once, few, many or a size class.

clone_size: few; v_call: TRBV7-2; j_call: TRBJ2-3; cdr3_aa: ASSLVRQFRVSQY
clone_size: -; v_call: TRBV27; j_call: TRBJ1-2; cdr3_aa: ASSPRTGMNYGYT
clone_size: -; v_call: TRBV13; j_call: TRBJ1-1; cdr3_aa: ASSLSGRGTNTEAF
clone_size: -; v_call: TRBV27; j_call: TRBJ2-3; cdr3_aa: ASSDRDFTDTQY
clone_size: -; v_call: TRBV28; j_call: TRBJ2-3; cdr3_aa: ASSSAYVNPRDTQY
clone_size: -; v_call: TRBV27; j_call: TRBJ1-2; cdr3_aa: ASSLFMGQGYGYT
clone_size: -; v_call: TRBV6-5; j_call: TRBJ2-5; cdr3_aa: ASSPRQGETQY
clone_size: -; v_call: TRBV5-8; j_call: TRBJ2-1; cdr3_aa: ASSPGLNSYNEQF
clone_size: -; v_call: TRBV7-2; j_call: TRBJ2-3; cdr3_aa: ASSDGVSSSTDTQY
clone_size: -; v_call: TRBV7-2; j_call: TRBJ1-1; cdr3_aa: ASSLAVWGGMNTEAF
clone_size: -; v_call: TRBV4-3; j_call: TRBJ2-7; cdr3_aa: ASSQGLAGSYEQY
clone_size: -; v_call: TRBV30; j_call: TRBJ1-2; cdr3_aa: AWSVTGGPYGYT
clone_size: -; v_call: TRBV6-6; j_call: TRBJ1-2; cdr3_aa: ASSYSRAYGYT
clone_size: -; v_call: TRBV6-2/TRBV6-3; j_call: TRBJ1-5; cdr3_aa: ASTPRGQGSYQPQH
clone_size: -; v_call: TRBV2; j_call: TRBJ2-2; cdr3_aa: ASRLRYTGELF
clone_size: -; v_call: TRBV2; j_call: TRBJ2-4; cdr3_aa: ASSVTRQGARGWVKNIQY
clone_size: -; v_call: TRBV6-6; j_call: TRBJ2-3; cdr3_aa: ASWGQQAQDTQY
clone_size: -; v_call: TRBV7-9; j_call: TRBJ2-7; cdr3_aa: ASSQLAGSYEQY
clone_size: many; v_call: TRBV30; j_call: TRBJ1-4; cdr3_aa: AWAGQGREKLF
clone_size: -; v_call: TRBV7-2; j_call: TRBJ1-1; cdr3_aa: ASSLENVGGGGEAF
clone_size: -; v_call: TRBV7-7; j_call: TRBJ2-3; cdr3_aa: ASSPGTGGGDTQY
clone_size: -; v_call: TRBV5-5; j_call: TRBJ2-1; cdr3_aa: ASSFRLADYNEQF
clone_size: -; v_call: TRBV7-2; j_call: TRBJ1-2; cdr3_aa: ASSRRGTSNYGYT
clone_size: -; v_call: TRBV3-1/TRBV3-2; j_call: TRBJ2-1; cdr3_aa: ASSAPGQGLPEQF
clone_size: once; v_call: TRBV30; j_call: TRBJ2-5; cdr3_aa: ARGSGETQY
clone_size: -; v_call: TRBV6-5; j_call: TRBJ1-2; cdr3_aa: ASRSPPSRGYGYT
clone_size: -; v_call: TRBV11-2; j_call: TRBJ2-7; cdr3_aa: ASSLVRGDEQY
clone_size: -; v_call: TRBV6-6; j_call: TRBJ2-7; cdr3_aa: ASGSPGLAGGYEQY
clone_size: -; v_call: TRBV5-1; j_call: TRBJ2-2; cdr3_aa: ASSPSRGPSGTGELF
clone_size: once; v_call: TRBV12-3/TRBV12-4; j_call: TRBJ1-2; cdr3_aa: ASSLPGGLGYT
clone_size: -; v_call: TRBV11-2; j_call: TRBJ2-1; cdr3_aa: ASVTGGGSEQF
clone_size: many; v_call: TRBV3-1/TRBV3-2; j_call: TRBJ2-3; cdr3_aa: ASSQDSGGDTQY
clone_size: -; v_call: TRBV7-6; j_call: TRBJ2-2; cdr3_aa: ASSFQKSTGELF
clone_size: -; v_call: TRBV2; j_call: TRBJ1-6; cdr3_aa: ASSQDRVGSSPLH
clone_size: -; v_call: TRBV29-1; j_call: TRBJ2-3; cdr3_aa: SVSSGGVTDTQY
clone_size: -; v_call: TRBV27; j_call: TRBJ1-2; cdr3_aa: ASRRIGEYGYT
clone_size: -; v_call: TRBV7-9; j_call: TRBJ1-2; cdr3_aa: ASSRTGDGYT
clone_size: -; v_call: TRBV2; j_call: TRBJ1-3; cdr3_aa: ASSVRFSGNTIY
clone_size: -; v_call: TRBV9; j_call: TRBJ2-7; cdr3_aa: ASSSGQTYEQY
clone_size: few; v_call: TRBV5-6; j_call: TRBJ2-5; cdr3_aa: ASSPLLGVLQETQY
clone_size: -; v_call: TRBV6-1; j_call: TRBJ2-7; cdr3_aa: ASRAHGPFYEQY
clone_size: -; v_call: TRBV7-2; j_call: TRBJ1-2; cdr3_aa: ASSLQGGRPNGYT
clone_size: -; v_call: TRBV6-5; j_call: TRBJ2-7; cdr3_aa: ASSYIGAGEQY
clone_size: -; v_call: TRBV21-1; j_call: TRBJ2-1; cdr3_aa: ASSKLLAEGLSDDQCNEQF
clone_size: -; v_call: TRBV6-2/TRBV6-3; j_call: TRBJ2-6; cdr3_aa: ASSLWTAGANVLT
clone_size: -; v_call: TRBV10-3; j_call: TRBJ1-3; cdr3_aa: AIFRGAGNTIY
clone_size: -; v_call: TRBV29-1; j_call: TRBJ2-7; cdr3_aa: SVAYGGDLLANEQY
clone_size: -; v_call: TRBV2; j_call: TRBJ2-1; cdr3_aa: ASQTGEQF
clone_size: -; v_call: TRBV21-1; j_call: TRBJ2-7; cdr3_aa: ASSEGSEQY
clone_size: -; v_call: TRBV30; j_call: TRBJ1-1; cdr3_aa: AWTERGGTLRAF
clone_size: -; v_call: TRBV7-8; j_call: TRBJ2-6; cdr3_aa: ASSFIAGTAGANVLT
clone_size: -; v_call: TRBV6-2/TRBV6-3; j_call: TRBJ1-1; cdr3_aa: ASSYSGRIIEAF
clone_size: -; v_call: TRBV15; j_call: TRBJ2-7; cdr3_aa: ATSPTARERGGTYEQY
clone_size: -; v_call: TRBV28; j_call: TRBJ2-5; cdr3_aa: ASSPPDRGRVETQY
clone_size: -; v_call: TRBV25-1; j_call: TRBJ2-1; cdr3_aa: ASSEWGSGSSSYNEQF
clone_size: -; v_call: TRBV7-9; j_call: TRBJ1-6; cdr3_aa: ASREGGLDSPLH
clone_size: -; v_call: TRBV5-4; j_call: TRBJ1-4; cdr3_aa: ASSFGAVTNEKLF